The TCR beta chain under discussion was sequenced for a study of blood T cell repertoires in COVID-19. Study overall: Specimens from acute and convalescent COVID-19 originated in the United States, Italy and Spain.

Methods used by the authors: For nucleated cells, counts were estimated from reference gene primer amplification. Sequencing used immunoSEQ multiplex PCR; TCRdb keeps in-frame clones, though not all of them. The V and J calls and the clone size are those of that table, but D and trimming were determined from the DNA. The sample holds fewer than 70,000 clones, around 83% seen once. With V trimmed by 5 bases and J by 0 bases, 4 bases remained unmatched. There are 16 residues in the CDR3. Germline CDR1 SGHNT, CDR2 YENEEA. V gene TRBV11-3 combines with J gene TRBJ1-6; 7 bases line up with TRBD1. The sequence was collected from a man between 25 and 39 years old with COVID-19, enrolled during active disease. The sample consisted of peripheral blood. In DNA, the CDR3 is TGTGCCAGCAGCGAGCCAGGGGGCTCCTATAATTCACCCCTCCACTTT. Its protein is CASSEPGGSYNSPLHF.